This T cell receptor (beta chain) derives from a study of blood T cell repertoires in COVID-19. V was cut by 3 bases and J by 8 bases, with 13 bases left in between. This CDR3 has 13 amino acids. Germline V gene sequence: CDR1 LGHDT, CDR2 YNNKEL (reference sequence). The assay was immunoSEQ multiplex PCR, and TCRdb's table has in-frame clones only and misses some. The sample has about 88,000 clones, over 80% seen once; the top ten hold about 1.7%. The V call is TRBV3-1 (or the pseudogene TRBV3-2), the J call TRBJ1-2; TRBD1 is a possible D gene (5 bases). This clonotype was obtained from a human donor with active COVID-19. The donor label of this sample is uncertain. Sample: peripheral blood. CDR3 protein: CASSHVQDTGYTF. The DNA of the CDR3 is TGTGCCAGCAGCCACGTTCAGGACACAGGCTACACCTTC.